Each of the 21 T cell receptor beta chains below was sequenced from the same sample in a study of cytomegalovirus exposure and HLA in healthy donors. The primer mix had 60 Vbeta and 13 Jbeta primers. TCRdb's copy holds only in-frame clones and misses some; the assay was immunoSEQ multiplex PCR. This table holds around 200,000 clones, roughly 80% found once. Sample: PBMCs. The receptors originated from a woman between 18 and 29 years old in good health and CMV-seronegative.

The chain employs TRBV7-7 and TRBJ1-5; D possibly corresponds to TRBD1 (5 bases). Trimming shortened V by 1 base and J by 3 bases, and 16 bases separated the two germline ends. The CDR3 loop spans 17 amino acids. Germline loops: CDR1 SSHAT, CDR2 FNYEAQ (reference sequence). CDR3 coding DNA: TGTGCCAGCAGCTTAGAGAATGGGGGAGGGATCAATCAGCCCCAGCATTTT. Its protein product is CASSLENGGGINQPQHF.

This chain uses TRBV5-4 with TRBJ2-7; 9 nucleotides line up with TRBD1. J lost 3 bases, V lost 4 bases, and 5 bases had no gene match. From germline, CDR1 is SGHNT and CDR2 YYREEE (reference sequence). There are 14 residues in the CDR3. CDR3 bases: TGTGCCAGCAGCATCGACAGGGGGAACTACGAGCAGTACTTC. Its protein product is CASSIDRGNYEQYF.

The J gene is TRBJ1-1, the V gene TRBV19; no definite D call. This CDR3 contains 19 residues. The V and J ends lost 10 bases and 5 bases respectively, with 35 bases between them. The germline gives CDR1 LNHDA, CDR2 SQIVND (reference sequence). CDR3: CAIHAPPDGTFMGRTEAFF. The CDR3 DNA reads as TGTGCCATCCATGCCCCACCGGATGGAACCTTCATGGGGAGGACTGAAGCTTTCTTT.

DNA for the CDR3: TGTGCCAGCAACAAACAGGGGAACACCGGGGAGCTGTTTTTT. Encoded protein: CASNKQGNTGELFF. The rearrangement uses TRBV11-2 and TRBJ2-2; a weak D match, TRBD1 (6 bases). This CDR3 has 14 amino acids. Germline assignment: CDR1 SGHAT and CDR2 FQNNGV. V was trimmed by 7 bases and J by 1 base, leaving 10 bases between them.

The chain joins TRBV28 to TRBJ1-4; D unclear. CDR3 size: 14 residues. Germline CDR1 and CDR2: MDHEN and SYDVKM. With 3 bases removed from V and 0 bases from J, the gap between germline ends came to 5 bases. CDR3 in amino acids: CASSLESTNEKLFF. DNA of the CDR3: TGTGCCAGCAGTTTGGAGTCAACTAATGAAAAACTGTTTTTT.

The V and J genes are TRBV20-1 and TRBJ2-5; D is uncertain. Germline V lookup: CDR1 DFQATT, CDR2 SNEGSKA (reference sequence). This CDR3 is built from 11 residues. Trimming removed 1 base at V and 5 bases at J, with 5 bases between. In DNA form, the CDR3 reads TGCAGTGCTAGAGGGCCTGAGACCCAGTACTTC. Protein sequence: CSARGPETQYF.

The chain employs TRBV27 and TRBJ2-7; 7 bases match TRBD2. V was clipped by 5 bases and J by 4 bases; unmatched bases: 11. This CDR3 region has 15 residues. Germline V gene data show CDR1 as MNHEY and CDR2 as SMNVEV (reference sequence). CDR3 sequence (DNA): TGTGCCAGCAGTGAGGAATCGGGACTAATTTACGAGCAGTACTTC. It yields the protein CASSEESGLIYEQYF.

This chain joins TRBV5-6 and TRBJ2-1; no firm D call. The CDR3 extends over 15 amino acids. The germline CDR1 and CDR2 sequences are SGHDT and YYEEEE. Trimming removed 4 bases from V and 0 bases from J, with 11 bases in between. This CDR3 reads CASSRLTSSYNEQFF. The DNA for the CDR3 is TGTGCCAGCAGCCGGTTGACAAGCTCCTACAATGAGCAGTTCTTC.

This CDR3 reads CASSIQGLYGYTF. CDR3 in DNA: TGTGCCAGCAGTATACAGGGCCTCTATGGCTACACCTTC. The chain is built from TRBV6-6 and TRBJ1-2; weak D call: TRBD1 (6 bases). Trimming cost V 5 bases and J 4 bases, with 11 bases left between them. This CDR3 has 13 amino acids. From germline, CDR1 is MNHNY and CDR2 SVGAGI (reference sequence).

V gene TRBV2 combines with J gene TRBJ2-7, with TRBD1 matching 8 bases. The CDR3 sequence is 14 residues long. Losses at the gene ends were 4 bases for V and 6 bases for J; bases not matched to a gene: 8. Germline-derived CDR1 and CDR2 are SNHLY and FYNNEI. The CDR3 nucleotides read TGTGCCAGCAGTGGAACAGGGGGAGGAATCGAGCAGTACTTC. This gives the protein CASSGTGGGIEQYF.

This chain connects TRBV11-2 to TRBJ1-3; D uncertain. Germline V gives CDR1 SGHAT, CDR2 FQNNGV. V lost 4 bases, J lost 4 bases, and 14 bases lay in between. The length of the CDR3 is 15 residues. CDR3 residues: CASSYRGGPGNTIYF. As DNA, the CDR3 is TGTGCCAGCAGCTATAGAGGCGGGCCGGGAAACACCATATATTTT.

The chain is built from TRBV7-2 and TRBJ2-5, with D tentatively TRBD2 (6 bases). This CDR3 has 14 residues. Trimming removed 5 bases at V and 8 bases at J, with 18 bases between. Germline V lookup: CDR1 SGHTA, CDR2 FQGNSA. CDR3 in DNA: TGTGCCAGCAGCCCCCTTGGAGGGCTCCGAACCCAGTACTTC. Translation: CASSPLGGLRTQYF.

V usage is TRBV6-5 and J usage is TRBJ2-2, with D perhaps TRBD2 (5 bases). The ends were cut back, 4 bases at V and 7 bases at J, with 13 bases in the middle. This CDR3 comprises 14 residues. Germline loops: CDR1 MNHEY, CDR2 SVGAGI. CDR3 DNA sequence: TGTGCCAGCAGTTTCGCACTGGGAGTCGGGGAGCTGTTTTTT. This sequence encodes CASSFALGVGELFF.

In its sample, this clone was seen once. The gene calls are TRBV5-1 and TRBJ1-2; weak D call: TRBD1 (5 bases). The CDR3 sequence is 13 residues long. Trimming took 7 bases from V and 5 from J, leaving 15 bases between them. Germline V gene data show CDR1 as SGHRS and CDR2 as YFSETQ. The CDR3, as DNA: TGCGCCAGCGCGGAGGGGTCTTTATATGGCTACACCTTC. This translates into CASAEGSLYGYTF. The full variable domain, completed using reference TRBV5-1 and TRBJ1-2, is KAGVTQTPRYLIKTRGQQVTLSCSPISGHRSVSWYQQTPGQGLQFLFEYFSETQRNKGNFPGRFSGRQFSNSRSEMNVSTLELGDSALYLCASAEGSLYGYTFGSGTRLTVV.

The CDR3 nucleotides read TGTGCCAGCAGCTTAGCCCTAATGGGGGGATACAATGAGCAGTTCTTC. Its translation: CASSLALMGGYNEQFF. The V call is TRBV7-9, the J call TRBJ2-1, with D perhaps TRBD2 (6 bases). This CDR3 contains 16 residues. V lost 0 bases, J lost 4 bases, and 13 bases lay in between. Germline assignment: CDR1 SEHNR and CDR2 FQNEAQ (reference sequence). The variable domain in full, completed from reference TRBV7-9 and TRBJ2-1, reads DTGVSQNPRHKITKRGQNVTFRCDPISEHNRLYWYRQTLGQGPEFLTYFQNEAQLEKSRLLSDRFSAERPKGSFSTLEIQRTEQGDSAMYLCASSLALMGGYNEQFFGPGTRLTVL.

The rearrangement links TRBV5-1 to TRBJ1-2, with D perhaps matching TRBD1 (6 bases). This CDR3 is 14 amino acids long. The V gene lost 4 bases and the J gene lost 4 bases, with 14 bases spanning the gap. Germline V gene data show CDR1 as SGHRS and CDR2 as YFSETQ. The CDR3 region has the DNA TGCGCCAGCAGCCCCGGACAGTTAAGCTATGGCTACACCTTC. Residues: CASSPGQLSYGYTF.

Here the CDR3 DNA reads TGTGCCAGCAGCTTCGAAAGCGGACAGTATGAAGCTTTCTTT. Protein product: CASSFESGQYEAFF. This chain links TRBV2 with TRBJ1-1, with D tentatively TRBD1 (6 bases). From germline, CDR1 is SNHLY and CDR2 FYNNEI. V was shortened by 6 bases and J by 7 bases, with 18 bases between the two germline ends. The CDR3 is made up of 14 amino acids.

The DNA for the CDR3 is TGTGCCAGCAGCTCCAATTGGACAGGGGGCTATTATAACTATGGCTACACCTTC. As protein: CASSSNWTGGYYNYGYTF. The rearrangement joins TRBV5-8 to TRBJ1-2, with 11 bases identical to TRBD1. V was pared by 3 bases and J by 1 base, with 11 bases of the junction left unmatched. This CDR3 comprises 18 residues. Germline CDR1 is SGHTS and CDR2 is YDEGEE.

The gene calls are TRBV5-1 and TRBJ2-1; a possible D gene is TRBD2 (7 bases). The CDR3 is 16 residues long. Germline CDR1 is SGHRS and CDR2 is YFSETQ. V was trimmed by 0 bases and J by 8 bases, leaving 18 bases between them. The CDR3 protein is CASSLAGGGGPDEQFF. DNA for the CDR3: TGCGCCAGCAGCTTGGCCGGAGGGGGGGGGCCGGATGAGCAGTTCTTC.

V gene TRBV6-5 combines with J gene TRBJ2-5; 9 positions agree with TRBD1. Judging by the DNA end, TRBJ2-7 fits better; the J call may be wrong. Germline V CDR1 and CDR2: MNHEY, SVGAGI. This CDR3 has 14 residues. DNA for the CDR3: TGTGCCAGCAGTAGCCGGGACAGGGTATACGAGCAGTACTTC. Residues: CASSSRDRVYEQYF.

CDR3 residues: CASSDTGARETQYF. The DNA of the CDR3 is TGTGCCAGCAGCGATACAGGGGCTCGCGAGACCCAGTACTTC. The chain carries TRBV4-2 and TRBJ2-5; 7 nucleotides agree with TRBD1. CDR3 length equals 14 residues. J lost 5 bases, V lost 5 bases, and 8 bases had no gene match. Germline CDR1 is LGHNA and CDR2 is YNFKEQ.